Below, 32 T cell receptor beta chains from the same sample are listed, as sequenced in a study of CD8 T cells in ankylosing spondylitis. MiXCR, applied by TCRdb to the 5' RACE reads, yields one record per CDR3 protein. The profile shows 85,000 to 100,000 distinct CDR3 sequences, around 10% of them singletons. The sequenced material came from blood, either unsorted or a sorted T cell fraction (not recorded which). The receptors derive from a male donor with ankylosing spondylitis or in good health (not recorded which).

This clonotype was found many times. The CDR3 DNA reads TGCAGTGCTAGAGGTGTGGGACAGAACTATGGCTACACCTTC. Translated, it gives CSARGVGQNYGYTF. The chain carries TRBV20-1 and TRBJ1-2, with 7 nucleotides matching TRBD1. There are 14 residues in the CDR3. The germline V gene encodes CDR1 DFQATT and CDR2 SNEGSKA (reference sequence). V was pared by 1 base and J by 2 bases, with 4 bases of the junction left unmatched.

This clonotype was seen repeatedly, ten times or more. The rearrangement uses TRBV28 and TRBJ1-2; D possibly corresponds to TRBD1 (5 bases). V gave up 2 bases and J gave up 1 base, with 8 bases separating them. Germline values: CDR1 MDHEN, CDR2 SYDVKM. The CDR3 length is 14 residues. In DNA, the CDR3 is TGTGCCAGCAGTTTAGGGGGGGATAACTATGGCTACACCTTC. Its protein product is CASSLGGDNYGYTF.

At least ten counts were recorded for this clonotype. The chain employs TRBV24-1 and TRBJ2-1, with 9 bases that match TRBD2. The CDR3 runs to 14 residues. V was pared by 5 bases and J by 4 bases, with 2 bases of the junction left unmatched. The V gene's germline CDR1 is KGHDR and CDR2 SFDVKD. CDR3 region: CATSASGGYNEQFF. The CDR3 DNA follows: TGTGCCACCAGTGCCAGCGGGGGGTACAATGAGCAGTTCTTC.

This clonotype was observed many times. V usage is TRBV6-1 and J usage is TRBJ2-7; TRBD2 matches 10 bases. V gave up 8 bases and J gave up 4 bases; unmatched junction bases: 5. The CDR3 has 13 amino acids. Germline CDR1 is MNHNS and CDR2 is SASEGT. CDR3 protein: CASGSGGSYEQYF. CDR3 DNA sequence: TGTGCCAGCGGTAGCGGGGGGTCGTACGAGCAGTACTTC.

This clonotype was observed a handful of times. One base away lies a much larger clone, so this may be a sequencing read error. V gene TRBV12-3 or TRBV12-4 combines with J gene TRBJ2-3; D unclear. This CDR3 has 18 amino acids. CDR3 bases: TGTGCCATCAGTTTAGTTTGGGCAGCTTATACAAGCACAGATACGCAGTATTTT. As protein: CAISLVWAAYTSTDTQYF.

This clonotype was recorded many times. The rearrangement links TRBV6-5 to TRBJ2-7, with 10 bases lining up with TRBD1. This CDR3 region has 15 residues. Trimming took 5 bases from V and 5 from J; bases not matched to a gene: 9. Germline lookup yields CDR1 MNHEY and CDR2 SVGAGI. The CDR3 nucleotides read TGTGCCAGCAGTAACCTCCGGGACAGGGGTCACGAGCAGTACTTC. Protein sequence: CASSNLRDRGHEQYF.

Ten or more counts support this clonotype. V is TRBV9 and J is TRBJ2-7, with D possibly called TRBD1 or TRBD2 (7 bases each). The CDR3 sequence is 15 residues long. The germline gives CDR1 SGDLS, CDR2 YYNGEE. V was shortened by 4 bases and J by 6 bases, with 20 bases between the two germline ends. In nucleotides, the CDR3 is TGTGCCAGCAGCCAGGGGGGGGAGCCTACACTCGAGCAGTACTTC. Translating gives CASSQGGEPTLEQYF.

This clonotype was recorded many times. The chain uses TRBV20-1 and TRBJ2-2; 13 positions agree with TRBD2. This CDR3 contains 15 residues. Germline lookup yields CDR1 DFQATT and CDR2 SNEGSKA (reference sequence). V trimming: 7 bases; J trimming: 6 bases; junction bases outside the gene matches: 8. CDR3: CSVLAGGPESGELFF. The CDR3 DNA reads as TGCAGTGTACTAGCGGGGGGGCCGGAGTCCGGGGAGCTGTTTTTT.

This clonotype showed up many times. The chain couples TRBV11-2 to TRBJ2-2, with unresolved D. Trimming removed 2 bases from V and 4 bases from J, with 8 bases in between. The germline V gene encodes CDR1 SGHAT and CDR2 FQNNGV. The CDR3 runs to 14 residues. The chain's CDR3 is CASSLLSLTGELFF. The CDR3 bases are TGTGCCAGCAGCTTACTTTCTCTCACCGGGGAGCTGTTTTTT. The complete variable domain, with remaining parts taken from reference TRBV11-2 and TRBJ2-2, reads EAGVAQSPRYKIIEKRQSVAFWCNPISGHATLYWYQQILGQGPKLLIQFQNNGVVDDSQLPKDRFSAERLKGVDSTLKIQPAKLEDSAVYLCASSLLSLTGELFFGEGSRLTVL.

This clonotype was observed many times. The genes are TRBV5-1 and TRBJ2-5, with unresolved D. The CDR3 extends over 12 amino acids. The V gene's germline CDR1 is SGHRS and CDR2 YFSETQ. V gave up 4 bases and J gave up 2 bases, with 6 bases separating them. In DNA, the CDR3 is TGCGCCAGCAGCCTGATGCAAGAGACCCAGTACTTC. Its protein is CASSLMQETQYF.

Turning to this clonotype: This may come from a read error, since a much larger clone is one base off. The chain couples TRBV14 to TRBJ1-2; 8 bases line up with TRBD1. Per germline, CDR1 SGHDN and CDR2 FVKESK. The J segment lost 4 bases and the V segment lost 0 bases, leaving 4 bases of the junction unmatched. This CDR3 has 15 amino acids. CDR3 sequence (DNA): TGTGCCAGCAGCCAAGATGGGACAGGAAGCTATGGCTACACCTTC. It translates to CASSQDGTGSYGYTF.

This clonotype was counted at least ten times. The chain employs TRBV5-1 and TRBJ2-7, with D perhaps TRBD1 or TRBD2 (5 bases each). Trimming left V 2 bases short and J 3 bases short, with 15 bases between. Germline values: CDR1 SGHRS, CDR2 YFSETQ. The CDR3 is 15 residues long. The CDR3 is CASSLEGKAYYEQYF. The CDR3 DNA reads as TGCGCCAGCAGCTTAGAGGGGAAGGCTTACTACGAGCAGTACTTC.

In its sample, this clonotype was seen many times. One junction end disagrees with the germline gene, perhaps due to a read error. The chain is built from TRBV7-7 and TRBJ2-7; TRBD1 matches at 7 bases. The germline gives CDR1 SSHAT, CDR2 FNYEAQ (reference sequence). The CDR3 runs to 14 residues. This chain's CDR3 is CASSLGQGDYEQYF. The CDR3 DNA reads as TGTGCTAGCAGCTTAGGGCAGGGGGACTACGAGCAGTACTTC. Together with reference TRBV7-7 and TRBJ2-7, the CDR3 gives the full variable domain: GAGVSQSPRYKVTKRGQDVTLRCDPISSHATLYWYQQALGQGPEFLTYFNYEAQPDKSGLPSDRFSAERPEGSISTLTIQRTEQRDSAMYRCASSLGQGDYEQYFGPGTRLTVT.

This clonotype appeared many times. This sequence joins TRBV4-1 and TRBJ1-6; D call uncertain. This CDR3 region has 16 residues. Per the germline V gene, CDR1 is MGHRA and CDR2 is YSYEKL. V lost 0 bases to trimming and J lost 10 bases, with 16 bases between them. DNA of the CDR3: TGCGCCAGCAGCCAAGATCTGGCGGGTCTGGGATCACCCCTCCACTTT. It translates to CASSQDLAGLGSPLHF.

This clonotype came up many times. The chain combines TRBV9 with TRBJ1-5; 8 bases are shared with TRBD1. V was pared by 0 bases and J by 5 bases, with 4 bases of the junction left unmatched. Germline V lookup: CDR1 SGDLS, CDR2 YYNGEE. The CDR3 runs to 15 residues. CDR3 amino acids: CASSVGGQGDQPQHF. The CDR3 DNA follows: TGTGCCAGCAGCGTAGGTGGACAGGGCGATCAGCCCCAGCATTTT.

This clonotype was observed many times. In DNA form, the CDR3 reads TGCAGCGTTAACGGGGGAGAAACTACAGATACGCAGTATTTT. Translating it yields CSVNGGETTDTQYF. The V gene is TRBV29-1, the J gene TRBJ2-3; D might be TRBD2 (6 bases). The germline gives CDR1 SQVTM, CDR2 ANQGSEA. The CDR3 contains 14 residues. The V gene lost 5 bases and the J gene lost 3 bases, with 15 bases spanning the gap.

This clonotype was picked up many times. The chain couples TRBV25-1 to TRBJ2-5; D might be TRBD1 (5 bases). Trimming stripped 3 bases from V and 6 bases from J, with 14 bases between. The CDR3 runs to 14 residues. Looked up from germline, CDR1 is MGHDK and CDR2 is SYGVNS. The CDR3 is CASSEGQLRKTQYF. CDR3 nucleotides: TGTGCCAGCAGTGAGGGGCAGCTACGTAAGACCCAGTACTTC.

This clonotype was seen repeatedly, ten times or more. The chain links TRBV13 to TRBJ1-1, with D maybe TRBD1 (6 bases). The CDR3 contains 16 residues. V was pared by 6 bases and J by 4 bases, with 21 bases between. CDR1 PRHDT and CDR2 FYEKMQ come from the germline V gene (reference sequence). The CDR3 DNA follows: TGTGCCAGCAGGCGGAACGAAGGGGGGGCAAGCACTGAAGCTTTCTTT. Translation: CASRRNEGGASTEAFF.

This clonotype was detected many times. The chain recombines TRBV7-2 with TRBJ2-5; D call uncertain. This CDR3 region has 13 residues. The ends were cut back, 5 bases at V and 5 bases at J, with 12 bases in the middle. CDR1 is SGHTA and CDR2 is FQGNSA in the germline V gene. The CDR3 DNA reads as TGTGCCAGCAGCCGGAGATACGGTGAGACCCAGTACTTC. It encodes CASSRRYGETQYF.

This clonotype was recorded at least ten times. The chain is built from TRBV27 and TRBJ2-2, with D unresolved. Germline V lookup: CDR1 MNHEY, CDR2 SMNVEV (reference sequence). The CDR3 sequence is 17 residues long. Trimming shortened V by 5 bases and J by 0 bases, and 16 bases separated the two germline ends. Written as DNA, the CDR3 is TGTGCCAGCAGTCTCGCAATTAATACCGCGAACACCGGGGAGCTGTTTTTT. Residues: CASSLAINTANTGELFF.

The table lists this clonotype with many counts. This chain connects TRBV5-1 to TRBJ1-1, with a weak D call TRBD1 (5 bases). V dropped 3 bases and J dropped 5 bases, with 26 bases sitting between them. CDR3 length: 18 amino acids. Per germline, CDR1 SGHRS and CDR2 YFSETQ. This CDR3 is CASSSGATLSSQWTEAFF. The CDR3, as DNA: TGCGCCAGCAGCTCCGGGGCCACGCTGTCCTCTCAGTGGACTGAAGCTTTCTTT. Combining the CDR3 with reference TRBV5-1 and TRBJ1-1 gives the whole variable domain KAGVTQTPRYLIKTRGQQVTLSCSPISGHRSVSWYQQTPGQGLQFLFEYFSETQRNKGNFPGRFSGRQFSNSRSEMNVSTLELGDSALYLCASSSGATLSSQWTEAFFGQGTRLTVV.

This clonotype came up many times. This chain connects TRBV3-1 to TRBJ1-1, with D unresolved. Germline values: CDR1 LGHDT, CDR2 YNNKEL (reference sequence). This CDR3 region has 14 residues. V lost 1 base, J lost 0 bases, and 6 bases lay in between. This CDR3 is CASSQVGVNTEAFF. The DNA of the CDR3 is TGTGCCAGCAGCCAAGTTGGGGTGAACACTGAAGCTTTCTTT.

This clonotype was counted at least ten times. The chain uses TRBV7-6 and TRBJ2-1; D may be TRBD1 or TRBD2 (5 bases each). The CDR3 totals 16 residues. V shed 5 bases and J shed 6 bases, with 20 bases lying between them. The germline V gene encodes CDR1 SGHVS and CDR2 FNYEAQ. The CDR3 reads CASSGLIDRGPNEQFF. CDR3 DNA sequence: TGTGCCAGCAGCGGCCTGATTGATCGGGGCCCCAATGAGCAGTTCTTC.

The chain uses TRBV28 and TRBJ2-1, with D tentatively TRBD1 (6 bases). From germline, CDR1 is MDHEN and CDR2 SYDVKM. The CDR3 sequence is 12 residues long. Between the trimmed V and J ends, which lost 3 bases and 9 bases, there was a span of 9 bases. The CDR3 DNA sequence: TGTGCCAGCAGTTTCACAGGGCTTGAGCAGTTCTTC. Translation gives CASSFTGLEQFF.

The sample holds many counts of this clonotype. The rearrangement links TRBV3-1 to TRBJ1-3; no reliable D call. The CDR3 has 15 residues. The germline V gene encodes CDR1 LGHDT and CDR2 YNNKEL (reference sequence). Trimming pared 5 bases from V and 4 bases from J, leaving 15 bases between. CDR3 residues: CASSDRFGKGNTIYF. CDR3 bases: TGTGCCAGCAGCGACCGATTCGGTAAAGGAAACACCATATATTTT.

In this sample, this clonotype turned up many times. The V call is TRBV3-1, the J call TRBJ2-3; D gene unclear. The CDR3 is 15 amino acids. Germline V lookup: CDR1 LGHDT, CDR2 YNNKEL (reference sequence). V was clipped by 0 bases and J by 1 base, with 8 bases between them. CDR3 residues: CASSQEVGRTDTQYF. CDR3 bases: TGTGCCAGCAGCCAAGAAGTGGGCCGCACAGATACGCAGTATTTT.

This clonotype was picked up a small number of times. This rearrangement joins TRBV7-1 to TRBJ2-1, with TRBD1 matching 10 bases. Being an ORF, TRBV7-1 has a function that is uncertain. There are 15 residues in the CDR3. Germline trimming cut 3 bases from V and 7 bases from J; bases unmatched to any gene: 6. CDR3 nucleotide sequence: TGTGCCAGCAGCTCCCGGACAGGGGGGTGGAATGAGCAGTTCTTC. Translation gives CASSSRTGGWNEQFF.

In its sample, this clonotype was seen a few times. J is TRBJ2-6 and V is TRBV5-4; possibly TRBD1 or TRBD2 for D (5 bases each). V was trimmed by 4 bases and J by 0 bases, leaving 11 bases between them. Germline CDR1 is SGHNT and CDR2 is YYREEE (reference sequence). The CDR3 has 16 amino acids. Here the CDR3 DNA reads TGTGCCAGCAGCACGGGACGGAACTCTGGGGCCAACGTCCTGACTTTC. This encodes CASSTGRNSGANVLTF.

This clonotype was detected ten times or more. The chain is built from TRBV3-1 and TRBJ2-5, with TRBD1 matching over 8 bases. Per the germline V gene, CDR1 is LGHDT and CDR2 is YNNKEL (reference sequence). The CDR3 totals 16 residues. J was trimmed by 3 bases and V by 1 base; bases with no gene match: 7. The CDR3 bases are TGTGCCAGCAGCCAAGGTCCGACAGGGGTTGAAGAGACCCAGTACTTC. Its translation is CASSQGPTGVEETQYF.

The V gene is TRBV6-1, the J gene TRBJ2-5, with a weak D call TRBD2 (5 bases). This CDR3 has 18 amino acids. With 0 bases removed from V and 6 bases from J, the gap between germline ends came to 23 bases. Germline lookup yields CDR1 MNHNS and CDR2 SASEGT. In nucleotides, the CDR3 is TGTGCCAGCAGTGAAGCGCTCAAAGTGGACTTCTTTCGAAAGACCCAGTACTTC. Residues: CASSEALKVDFFRKTQYF.

This clonotype was counted between two and nine times. The rearrangement joins TRBV28 to TRBJ1-2, with D unresolved. The length of the CDR3 is 12 residues. Trimming removed 7 bases at V and 0 bases at J, with 6 bases between. CDR1 and CDR2 from the germline V gene are MDHEN and SYDVKM. The chain's CDR3 is CASTTSNYGYTF. The CDR3 DNA reads as TGTGCCAGCACGACATCTAACTATGGCTACACCTTC.

This chain connects TRBV7-8 to TRBJ1-5; tentative D call: TRBD1 (5 bases). Per germline, CDR1 SGHVS and CDR2 FQNEAQ. V shed 4 bases and J shed 3 bases, with 10 bases lying between them. The CDR3 loop spans 14 amino acids. CDR3 in amino acids: CASSSQVFNQPQHF. The CDR3 nucleotides are TGTGCCAGCAGCTCACAGGTATTCAATCAGCCCCAGCATTTT.